Listed here are 5 T cell receptor beta chains from one sample, sequenced in a study of cytomegalovirus exposure and HLA in healthy donors (TCRdb year 2017). The library was prepared using the immunoSEQ multiplex PCR assay. For the multiplex PCR, a mixture combining 60 forward primers for TCR Vbeta segments and 13 reverse primers for TCR Jbeta segments was used. TCRdb stores this immuneACCESS table with in-frame sequences only. Part of the clones is absent; in the studies checked, under half of the shortfall reflects unresolved V genes, and no reason is known for the rest. The sample table contains 75,000 to 95,000 clones; only one count was recorded for roughly four fifths of them. Together, the top ten hold roughly 12% of the sample. The source material was PBMCs. These receptor sequences come from a human donor in good health.

The chain is built from TRBV7-9 and TRBJ1-6, with unresolved D. Germline CDR1 reads SEHNR; CDR2 reads FQNEAQ (reference sequence). Trimming shortened V by 8 bases and J by 0 bases, and 8 bases separated the two germline ends. The CDR3 covers 14 residues. The DNA of the CDR3 is TGTGCCAGCCGTCCGAGCTCCTATAATTCACCCCTCCACTTT. As protein: CASRPSSYNSPLHF. Based on the CDR3 plus reference TRBV7-9 and TRBJ1-6, the full variable domain is DTGVSQNPRHKITKRGQNVTFRCDPISEHNRLYWYRQTLGQGPEFLTYFQNEAQLEKSRLLSDRFSAERPKGSFSTLEIQRTEQGDSAMYLCASRPSSYNSPLHFGNGTRLTVT.

The sample holds a few counts of this clone. This chain connects TRBV7-9 to TRBJ2-1; 13 bases fit TRBD2. The CDR3 length is 17 residues. Germline lookup yields CDR1 SEHNR and CDR2 FQNEAQ (reference sequence). V gave up 5 bases and J gave up 5 bases; unmatched junction bases: 9. The CDR3 loop is CASSPRTSGGLNNEQFF. The CDR3 coding sequence is TGTGCCAGCAGCCCTCGGACTAGCGGGGGACTGAACAATGAGCAGTTCTTC.

This chain links TRBV5-1 with TRBJ1-4; D is undetermined. Trimming removed 1 base from V and 0 bases from J, with 10 bases in between. The CDR3 sequence is 16 residues long. CDR1 and CDR2 from the germline V gene are SGHRS and YFSETQ. DNA for the CDR3: TGCGCCAGCAGCTTGTCGATCACAGCAACTAATGAAAAACTGTTTTTT. This sequence encodes CASSLSITATNEKLFF.

The sample holds a few counts of this clone. The genes are TRBV7-9 and TRBJ1-6, with D unresolved. Germline loops: CDR1 SEHNR, CDR2 FQNEAQ (reference sequence). There are 13 residues in the CDR3. With 3 bases removed from V and 7 bases from J, the gap between germline ends came to 7 bases. This chain's CDR3 is CASSLEGNSPLHF. CDR3 nucleotides: TGTGCCAGCAGCTTGGAGGGAAATTCACCCCTCCACTTT.

V and J are TRBV19 and TRBJ1-5; 7 positions agree with TRBD1. In germline, CDR1 is LNHDA, CDR2 SQIVND (reference sequence). After removal of 5 bases from V and 0 bases from J, the junction contained 13 bases not matched to a gene. This CDR3 is 18 amino acids long. CDR3 loop: CASSVSGTDFYSNQPQHF. CDR3 coding DNA: TGTGCCAGTAGTGTTTCCGGGACAGATTTCTATAGCAATCAGCCCCAGCATTTT.